This T cell receptor beta chain emerged from a study of a mutant IDH1 vaccine in newly diagnosed glioma. As for the study in general: Averaging approximately 40 years of age, treated patients were approximately 60% male and approximately 38% female. The therapy given earlier, which was standard therapy, consisted of radiotherapy, temozolomide, or both, and most of the patients received both.

Regarding time point: baseline, week 1 (first vaccination visit). The treatment was: pre-vaccination baseline after standard-of-care therapy. New WHO grade 3 or 4 astrocytomas that were IDH1-mutant and ATRX-lost occurred in the donors. As to this clone: Its antigen remains unknown.

Overall study findings and caveats: Pseudoprogression seemed unlinked to shifts in top peripheral T cell clonotypes.

Only in-frame clones appear in the TCRdb table, and some are missing; sequencing was by immunoSEQ multiplex PCR. The data contain about 96,000 clones, about 80% of them singletons. Per the germline V gene, CDR1 is SQVTM and CDR2 is ANQGSEA. The CDR3 loop spans 11 amino acids. The V gene lost 5 bases and the J gene lost 13 bases, with 15 bases spanning the gap. The sequencing here drew on PBMCs, taken from a glioma patient treated with radiotherapy, temozolomide or both. The TCR sequence derives from a man in his forties with glioma. The rearrangement links TRBV29-1 to TRBJ2-1; D call uncertain. CDR3 bases: TGCAGCGTTTATACTTCAACGGAACAGTTCTTC. It codes for CSVYTSTEQFF.